The clone carrying this T cell receptor beta chain counts as medium-sized (0.01 to 0.1%). Germline V gene sequence: CDR1 MGHRA, CDR2 YSYEKL. The CDR3 covers 15 residues. Trimming took 4 bases from V and 4 from J, leaving 16 bases between them. TCRdb recomputed calls from the 5' RACE reads with MiXCR, one row per CDR3 protein. The sample shows 5,000 or so distinct CDR3 sequences, over 20% of them seen only once. This specimen comes from a study of T-cell memory formation after mild COVID-19. Sample: PBMCs or a T cell subset sorted from them (not recorded which). This receptor was identified in an adult who had mild COVID-19 (a few samples of this study predate the infection). Cell type and time point are not known. V usage is TRBV4-1 and J usage is TRBJ2-5; weak D call: TRBD2 (6 bases). The CDR3 sequence: CASSPLGGSLETQYF. The CDR3 nucleotides are TGCGCCAGCAGCCCTTTGGGGGGTAGCCTAGAGACCCAGTACTTC.